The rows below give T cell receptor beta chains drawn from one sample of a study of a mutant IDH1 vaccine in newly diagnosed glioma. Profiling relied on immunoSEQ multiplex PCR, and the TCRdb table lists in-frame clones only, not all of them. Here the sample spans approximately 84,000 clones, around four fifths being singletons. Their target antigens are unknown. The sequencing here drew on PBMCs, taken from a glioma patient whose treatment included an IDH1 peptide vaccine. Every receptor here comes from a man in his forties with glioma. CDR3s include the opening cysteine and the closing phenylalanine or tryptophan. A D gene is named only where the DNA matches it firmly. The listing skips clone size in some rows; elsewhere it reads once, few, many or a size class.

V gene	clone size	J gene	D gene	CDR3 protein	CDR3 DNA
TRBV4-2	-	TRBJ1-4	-	CASSQRDWALFF	TGTGCCAGCAGCCAGCGGGACTGGGCACTGTTTTTT
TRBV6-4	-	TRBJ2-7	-	CASSGSRGVDGCSYEQYF	TGTGCCAGCAGTGGCTCTCGGGGCGTAGACGGTTGCTCCTACGAGCAGTACTTC
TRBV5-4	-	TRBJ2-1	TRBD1	CASSLPGQGAFEQFF	TGTGCCAGCAGCTTACCGGGACAGGGGGCGTTTGAGCAGTTCTTC
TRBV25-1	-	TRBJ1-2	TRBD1	CASSRGSYGYTF	TGTGCCAGCAGCAGGGGGTCCTATGGCTACACCTTC
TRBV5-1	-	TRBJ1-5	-	CASSLGQGINQPQHF	TGCGCCAGCAGCTTGGGGCAGGGAATCAATCAGCCCCAGCATTTT
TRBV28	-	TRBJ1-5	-	CASSVAALSNQPQHF	TGTGCCAGCAGCGTGGCAGCGCTGAGCAATCAGCCCCAGCATTTT
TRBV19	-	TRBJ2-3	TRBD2	CATQIALAAGDTQYF	TGTGCCACCCAAATTGCTCTAGCGGCGGGAGATACGCAGTATTTT
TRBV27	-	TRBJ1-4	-	CASSRDISEKLFF	TGTGCCAGCAGCCGGGACATTTCTGAAAAACTGTTTTTT
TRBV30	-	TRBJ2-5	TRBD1	CACDPGQGFLQETQYF	TGTGCCTGTGACCCGGGACAGGGCTTCCTACAAGAGACCCAGTACTTC
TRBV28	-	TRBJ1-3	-	CASRSGGSGNTIYF	TGTGCCAGCAGATCAGGCGGCTCTGGAAACACCATATATTTT
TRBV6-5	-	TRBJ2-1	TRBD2	CASSYGAGGTYNEQFF	TGTGCCAGCAGTTATGGAGCGGGAGGGACATACAATGAGCAGTTCTTC
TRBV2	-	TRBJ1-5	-	CASSESGWNQPQHF	TGTGCCAGCAGTGAAAGCGGATGGAATCAGCCCCAGCATTTT
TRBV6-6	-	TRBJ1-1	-	CASSIGGYTEAFF	TGTGCCAGCAGCATAGGGGGTTACACTGAAGCTTTCTTT
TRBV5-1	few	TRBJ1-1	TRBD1	CASSLLQGKTEAFF	TGCGCCAGCAGCTTGTTACAGGGGAAGACTGAAGCTTTCTTT
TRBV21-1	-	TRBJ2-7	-	CASSKAAVRLVDLSYEQYF	TGTGCCAGCAGCAAAGCGGCTGTTCGGCTAGTCGATCTCTCCTACGAGCAGTACTTC
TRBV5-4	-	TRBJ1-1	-	CASSSGQSGTEAFF	TGTGCCAGCAGCTCCGGACAGTCAGGGACTGAAGCTTTCTTT
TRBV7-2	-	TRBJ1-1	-	CASSYDRTFEAFF	TGTGCCAGCAGTTATGACAGGACTTTTGAAGCTTTCTTT
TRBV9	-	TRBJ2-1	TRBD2	CASSFPGQGYGTSGRTSYNEQFF	TGTGCCAGCAGCTTTCCGGGACAGGGTTACGGGACTAGCGGGAGGACCTCCTACAATGAGCAGTTCTTC
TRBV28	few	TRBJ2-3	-	CASSEGTQYF	TGTGCCAGCAGTGAGGGTACGCAGTATTTT
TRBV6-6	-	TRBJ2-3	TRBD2	CASSTRTSGYTDTQYF	TGTGCCAGCAGTACTCGGACTAGCGGATACACAGATACGCAGTATTTT
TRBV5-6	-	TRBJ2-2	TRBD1	CASSRIQGAVPGELFF	TGTGCCAGCAGCCGGATACAGGGGGCTGTTCCCGGGGAGCTGTTTTTT
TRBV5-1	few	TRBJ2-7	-	CASSYSPSQGREQYF	TGCGCCAGCAGCTATTCCCCTTCACAAGGGCGAGAGCAGTACTTC
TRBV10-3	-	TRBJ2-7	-	CAISESGAGMNYEQYF	TGTGCCATCAGTGAGTCGGGGGCAGGGATGAACTACGAGCAGTACTTC
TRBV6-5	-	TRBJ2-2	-	CASSYSQGGGELFF	TGTGCCAGCAGTTACTCGCAGGGAGGCGGGGAGCTGTTTTTT
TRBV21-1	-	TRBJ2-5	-	CASSKVPRDHGKTQYF	TGTGCCAGCAGCAAAGTTCCCAGGGACCACGGAAAGACCCAGTACTTC
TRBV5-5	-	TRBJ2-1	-	CASSFEYNEQFF	TGTGCCAGCAGCTTTGAGTACAATGAGCAGTTCTTC
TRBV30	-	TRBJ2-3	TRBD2	CAWSVPNSGSSYTGTQYF	TGTGCCTGGAGTGTACCCAATAGCGGGAGTTCGTACACAGGTACGCAGTATTTT
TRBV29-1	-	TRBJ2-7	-	CSVVGPYEQYF	TGCAGCGTTGTAGGCCCCTACGAGCAGTACTTC
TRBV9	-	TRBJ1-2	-	CASSVEGGYGYTF	TGTGCCAGCAGCGTAGAAGGGGGCTATGGCTACACCTTC
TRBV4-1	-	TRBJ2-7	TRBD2	CASSQPGGASYEQYF	TGCGCCAGCAGCCAACCCGGGGGGGCGTCCTACGAGCAGTACTTC
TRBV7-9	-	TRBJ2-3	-	CASSLYRGTDTQYF	TGTGCCAGCAGCTTATATAGGGGAACAGATACGCAGTATTTT
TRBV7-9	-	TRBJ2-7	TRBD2	CASSLGGTSGGSYEQYF	TGTGCCAGCAGCCTAGGGGGAACTAGCGGGGGTTCCTACGAGCAGTACTTC
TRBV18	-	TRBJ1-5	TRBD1	CASSPGTGNNQPQHF	TGTGCCAGCTCACCCGGGACAGGGAACAATCAGCCCCAGCATTTT
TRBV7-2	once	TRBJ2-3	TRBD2	CASSFPGLAGADTQYF	TGTGCCAGCAGTTTTCCGGGACTAGCGGGAGCAGATACGCAGTATTTT
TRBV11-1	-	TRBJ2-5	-	CASSSTRRPRGETQYF	TGTGCCAGCAGCTCCACGCGAAGACCTCGGGGGGAGACCCAGTACTTC
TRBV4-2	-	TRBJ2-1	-	CASSQAEGTGNEQFF	TGTGCCAGCAGCCAAGCCGAGGGAACAGGCAATGAGCAGTTCTTC
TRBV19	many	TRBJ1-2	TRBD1	CASSIETGPIGYTF	TGTGCCAGTAGTATTGAGACAGGGCCCATTGGCTACACCTTC
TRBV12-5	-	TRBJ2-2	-	CASGLLSTGELFF	TGTGCTAGTGGTTTGCTCAGCACCGGGGAGCTGTTTTTT
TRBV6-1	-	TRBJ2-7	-	CASSVLSRTDFSYEQYF	TGTGCCAGCAGTGTATTAAGCCGGACCGATTTCTCCTACGAGCAGTACTTC
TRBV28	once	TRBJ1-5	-	CASSLLLTLSNQPQHF	TGTGCCAGCAGTTTATTGTTGACCCTTAGCAATCAGCCCCAGCATTTT
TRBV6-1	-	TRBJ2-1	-	CASSEALIGGAVNEQFF	TGTGCCAGCAGTGAAGCGCTCATTGGCGGGGCGGTAAATGAGCAGTTCTTC